These 25 T cell receptor beta chains were sequenced from one sample in a study of T cell responses to AZD1222 COVID-19 vaccine. The repertoire was sequenced with immunoSEQ multiplex PCR; TCRdb's copy has only in-frame clones and lacks some. The sample includes about 140,000 clones, approximately 90% of them seen just once. Source: peripheral blood, taken on day 0 of AZD1222 vaccination. The receptors were sampled from an adult in good health.

The chain is built from TRBV10-1 and TRBJ2-7; D call uncertain. CDR1 and CDR2 (germline): WNHNN, SYGVQD (reference sequence). The CDR3 is 12 amino acids. V was pared by 8 bases and J by 0 bases, with 8 bases between. Written as DNA, the CDR3 is TGCGCCAGCTCCAAAAGCTCCTACGAGCAGTACTTC. This sequence encodes CASSKSSYEQYF.

In this sample, this clone turned up a few times. The chain has TRBV11-3 and TRBJ1-2, with a tentative D call TRBD1 (5 bases). Trimming pared 5 bases from V and 4 bases from J, leaving 17 bases between. The V gene's germline CDR1 is SGHNT and CDR2 YENEEA. The CDR3 spans 15 residues. The CDR3 bases are TGTGCCAGCAGCCGAGGATTAGGGGCGATCTATGGCTACACCTTC. Amino acids: CASSRGLGAIYGYTF.

The CDR3 DNA sequence: TGTGCCAGCAGAGAAGGCAGGGGATTAGGCTACACCTTC. Protein sequence: CASREGRGLGYTF. The chain is built from TRBV27 and TRBJ1-2; a possible D gene is TRBD1 (6 bases). The CDR3 has 13 residues. Germline CDR1 reads MNHEY; CDR2 reads SMNVEV (reference sequence). V dropped 6 bases and J dropped 8 bases, with 16 bases sitting between them.

V and J are TRBV7-9 and TRBJ1-1, with D maybe TRBD1 (5 bases). The CDR3 covers 13 residues. Trimming stripped 1 base from V and 9 bases from J, with 12 bases between. From germline, CDR1 is SEHNR and CDR2 FQNEAQ (reference sequence). The CDR3 nucleotides are TGTGCCAGCAGCTTAGAGCTCGGGGCCAAAGCTTTCTTT. Encoded protein: CASSLELGAKAFF.

The chain carries TRBV24-1 and TRBJ2-1; weak D call: TRBD2 (5 bases). V lost 2 bases and J 5 bases, leaving 12 bases between the germline ends. Per germline, CDR1 KGHDR and CDR2 SFDVKD. This CDR3 has 15 residues. Here the CDR3 DNA reads TGTGCCACCAGTGATTCGTGGGAGAATGACAATGAGCAGTTCTTC. This encodes CATSDSWENDNEQFF.

The chain carries TRBV24-1 and TRBJ2-1; 12 nucleotides agree with TRBD2. The J segment lost 4 bases and the V segment lost 2 bases, leaving 2 bases of the junction unmatched. Germline CDR1 KGHDR, CDR2 SFDVKD. The CDR3 is 16 residues long. The CDR3, as DNA: TGTGCCACCAGTGATTACGGACTAGCGGGATACAATGAGCAGTTCTTC. It translates to CATSDYGLAGYNEQFF.

The chain recombines TRBV7-9 with TRBJ1-1, with D hard to call. The CDR3 contains 12 residues. Germline CDR1 and CDR2: SEHNR and FQNEAQ (reference sequence). Between the trimmed V and J ends, which lost 2 bases and 8 bases, there was a span of 9 bases. Here the CDR3 DNA reads TGTGCCAGCAGCTTATATGAACGCGAAGCTTTCTTT. Translation gives CASSLYEREAFF. Full variable domain (rest looked up from reference TRBV7-9 and TRBJ1-1): DTGVSQNPRHKITKRGQNVTFRCDPISEHNRLYWYRQTLGQGPEFLTYFQNEAQLEKSRLLSDRFSAERPKGSFSTLEIQRTEQGDSAMYLCASSLYEREAFFGQGTRLTVV.

The gene calls are TRBV7-2 and TRBJ2-7, with 8 bases aligning to TRBD2. The V gene's germline CDR1 is SGHTA and CDR2 FQGNSA. The CDR3 is made up of 14 amino acids. V was clipped by 3 bases and J by 6 bases; unmatched bases: 7. In DNA, the CDR3 is TGTGCCAGCAGCTTCTCCGGGGGGGCCTCCGAGCAGTACTTC. It translates to CASSFSGGASEQYF.

The V and J genes are TRBV6-5 and TRBJ1-6, with TRBD1 matching over 9 bases. The V and J ends lost 4 bases and 10 bases, in that order; junction bases with no gene match: 5. Germline loops: CDR1 MNHEY, CDR2 SVGAGI. This CDR3 is built from 14 residues. Here the CDR3 reads CASSWDRVGSPLHF. The CDR3, as DNA: TGTGCCAGCAGTTGGGACAGGGTAGGGTCACCCCTCCACTTT.

The rearrangement joins TRBV28 to TRBJ1-3; D is possibly TRBD1 (5 bases). The V end lost 2 bases, the J end lost 7 bases, and 12 bases lay between the germline ends. Per the germline V gene, CDR1 is MDHEN and CDR2 is SYDVKM. The CDR3 contains 14 residues. The CDR3 sequence is CASSLVGRDNTIYF. CDR3 in DNA: TGTGCCAGCAGTTTAGTCGGCAGGGACAACACCATATATTTT.

The chain carries TRBV30 and TRBJ1-1; D remains ambiguous. The CDR3 totals 13 residues. V shed 1 base and J shed 3 bases, with 9 bases lying between them. Germline-derived CDR1 and CDR2 are GTSNPN and SVGIG (reference sequence). The CDR3 loop reads CAWSEGAHTEAFF. The CDR3 DNA reads TGTGCCTGGAGTGAAGGCGCCCACACTGAAGCTTTCTTT. The whole variable domain, filled in from reference TRBV30 and TRBJ1-1, reads SQTIHQWPATLVQPVGSPLSLECTVEGTSNPNLYWYRQAAGRGLQLLFYSVGIGQISSEVPQNLSASRPQDRQFILSSKKLLLSDSGFYLCAWSEGAHTEAFFGQGTRLTVV.

V usage is TRBV11-3 and J usage is TRBJ1-1; no clear D. From germline, CDR1 is SGHNT and CDR2 YENEEA. V gave up 2 bases and J gave up 2 bases, with 9 bases separating them. CDR3 length: 14 residues. For the CDR3, the DNA is TGTGCCAGCAGCTTAAGCGGATCCAACACTGAAGCTTTCTTT. The encoded protein is CASSLSGSNTEAFF.

The genes are TRBV6-6 and TRBJ2-7; the D is unclear. CDR1 MNHNY and CDR2 SVGAGI come from the germline V gene (reference sequence). V lost 6 bases to trimming and J lost 4 bases, with 16 bases between them. The CDR3 extends over 14 amino acids. CDR3 coding DNA: TGTGCCAGCAGCGCTACAGTCGTCCATTACGAGCAGTACTTC. As protein: CASSATVVHYEQYF.

The rearrangement uses TRBV20-1 and TRBJ2-3; D is unresolved. Trimming took off 3 bases at V and 0 bases at J, with 7 bases between the two ends. The CDR3 extends over 13 amino acids. CDR1 is DFQATT and CDR2 is SNEGSKA in the germline V gene (reference sequence). The CDR3 coding sequence is TGCAGTGCTAGTAGAGAGAGCACAGATACGCAGTATTTT. It encodes CSASRESTDTQYF.

V and J are TRBV10-1 and TRBJ1-3; TRBD1 aligns across 8 bases. This CDR3 is 15 amino acids long. Germline CDR1 reads WNHNN; CDR2 reads SYGVQD (reference sequence). V lost 3 bases to trimming and J lost 3 bases; unmatched junction nucleotides: 4. This CDR3 is CASSDQGAHGNTIYF. In nucleotides, the CDR3 is TGCGCCAGCAGTGATCAGGGGGCACATGGAAACACCATATATTTT.

The V gene is TRBV5-1, the J gene TRBJ1-1, with 7 nucleotides matching TRBD1. Germline V gives CDR1 SGHRS, CDR2 YFSETQ. The CDR3 is 14 residues long. V trimming: 4 bases; J trimming: 5 bases; junction bases outside the gene matches: 8. This CDR3 is CASSDQGVGTEAFF. The CDR3 DNA follows: TGCGCCAGCAGCGACCAGGGGGTAGGTACTGAAGCTTTCTTT. Full variable domain (remainder filled in from reference TRBV5-1 and TRBJ1-1): KAGVTQTPRYLIKTRGQQVTLSCSPISGHRSVSWYQQTPGQGLQFLFEYFSETQRNKGNFPGRFSGRQFSNSRSEMNVSTLELGDSALYLCASSDQGVGTEAFFGQGTRLTVV.

This chain links TRBV12-3 or TRBV12-4 with TRBJ1-1; D gene ambiguous. The length of the CDR3 is 13 residues. V dropped 10 bases and J dropped 5 bases, with 17 bases sitting between them. As DNA, the CDR3 is TGTGCCACGGACTTTTCAGGCGGTACTGAAGCTTTCTTT. This gives the protein CATDFSGGTEAFF.

V is TRBV5-1 and J is TRBJ1-2; the match to TRBD1 covers 9 bases. Germline CDR1 and CDR2: SGHRS and YFSETQ. This CDR3 region has 15 residues. V shed 5 bases and J 3 bases; nucleotides not matched to a gene: 8. DNA for the CDR3: TGCGCCAGCAGAGAGCGACAGGGGGTTGACTATGGCTACACCTTC. This sequence encodes CASRERQGVDYGYTF.

The chain links TRBV4-2 to TRBJ2-1; D is tentatively TRBD1 or TRBD2 (7 bases each). This CDR3 is 15 amino acids long. The germline V gene has CDR1 LGHNA and CDR2 YNFKEQ. The V end lost 2 bases, the J end lost 6 bases, and 14 bases lay between the germline ends. In DNA, the CDR3 is TGTGCCAGCAGCCAACCCAGGGGGGGCAGCAATGAGCAGTTCTTC. Translated, it gives CASSQPRGGSNEQFF.

This clone appeared once. This CDR3 is CASSVGLVADTQYF. The CDR3 DNA is TGTGCCAGCAGCGTAGGGCTGGTCGCGGATACGCAGTATTTT. This sequence joins TRBV9 and TRBJ2-3; no firm D call. The CDR3 sequence is 14 residues long. The V gene's germline CDR1 is SGDLS and CDR2 YYNGEE. The V end lost 0 bases, the J end lost 6 bases, and 11 bases lay between the germline ends. Using reference TRBV9 and TRBJ2-3 for the parts outside the CDR3, the full variable domain is DSGVTQTPKHLITATGQRVTLRCSPRSGDLSVYWYQQSLDQGLQFLIQYYNGEERAKGNILERFSAQQFPDLHSELNLSSLELGDSALYFCASSVGLVADTQYFGPGTRLTVL.

This chain joins TRBV2 and TRBJ1-5; D gene unclear. Germline V gives CDR1 SNHLY, CDR2 FYNNEI. The CDR3 spans 14 residues. The germline V and J ends were trimmed by 4 bases and 7 bases, with 14 bases remaining between them. The CDR3, as DNA: TGTGCCAGCAGTGTCGGAGGGTGGACCCAGCCCCAGCATTTT. Its translation: CASSVGGWTQPQHF.

The chain joins TRBV28 to TRBJ1-2; 7 nucleotides line up with TRBD1. The germline V gene encodes CDR1 MDHEN and CDR2 SYDVKM. The CDR3 loop spans 11 amino acids. The chain's CDR3 is CGTTGRSGYTF. The DNA for the CDR3 is TGTGGGACGACAGGGCGGAGTGGCTACACCTTC.

The chain combines TRBV7-9 with TRBJ2-1; TRBD1 might be the D (5 bases). The CDR3 is made up of 13 amino acids. CDR1 and CDR2 from the germline V gene are SEHNR and FQNEAQ (reference sequence). V lost 4 bases and J lost 5, with 9 bases in between. CDR3 coding DNA: TGTGCCAGCAGCTCCCTCAGGGACAATGAGCAGTTCTTC. It codes for CASSSLRDNEQFF.

The V call is TRBV25-1, the J call TRBJ1-2, with TRBD1 as a possible D gene (5 bases). This CDR3 is built from 15 residues. V shed 1 base and J shed 4 bases, with 13 bases lying between them. Germline values: CDR1 MGHDK, CDR2 SYGVNS. The CDR3 DNA reads as TGTGCCAGCAGTGAATGGGGCAGTCCCTCCTATGGCTACACCTTC. Translated, it gives CASSEWGSPSYGYTF.

The chain employs TRBV5-6 and TRBJ1-1, with D tentatively TRBD1 (6 bases). Germline V lookup: CDR1 SGHDT, CDR2 YYEEEE. V was clipped by 2 bases and J by 3 bases, with 11 bases between them. The CDR3 is made up of 14 amino acids. The CDR3 here is CASSFGGGDTEAFF. The DNA of the CDR3 is TGTGCCAGCAGCTTCGGGGGCGGGGACACTGAAGCTTTCTTT. Filled out from reference TRBV5-6 and TRBJ1-1, the complete variable domain reads DAGVTQSPTHLIKTRGQQVTLRCSPKSGHDTVSWYQQALGQGPQFIFQYYEEEERQRGNFPDRFSGHQFPNYSSELNVNALLLGDSALYLCASSFGGGDTEAFFGQGTRLTVV.